This is a list of T cell receptor beta chains from one sample in a study of T-cell memory formation after mild COVID-19. TCRdb reprocessed the 5' RACE reads via MiXCR and lists one record per CDR3 protein. Of a few hundred thousand distinct CDR3 sequences listed, 13% to 15% were seen once; the top ten hold around a fifth. Source material: PBMCs or a T cell subset sorted from them (not recorded which). The receptor source for this set is a man younger than 35 who had mild COVID-19 (a few samples of this study predate the infection). Cell type and time point are not known. Each CDR3 is given without its conserved first and last residue.

len	v_gene	j_gene	CDR3aa
12	TRBV20-1	TRBJ1-2	SARLFRGENGYT
13	TRBV4-1	TRBJ2-7	ASSPQRQGAYEQY
9	TRBV30	TRBJ2-7	AWSPGHEQY
10	TRBV12-3/TRBV12-4	TRBJ1-2	ASTGGPYGYT
14	TRBV7-9	TRBJ1-5	ASSLVGLGGNQPQH
14	TRBV2	TRBJ1-6	ASSEALGGSDSPLH
12	TRBV5-1	TRBJ2-3	ASSLTFSTDTQY
14	TRBV4-1	TRBJ2-7	ASSQGRASGAYEQY
10	TRBV12-3/TRBV12-4	TRBJ2-4	ASGLAVNIQY
14	TRBV6-5	TRBJ2-2	ASSDPGTANTGELF
11	TRBV20-1	TRBJ2-1	SDTSGGDNEQF
16	TRBV20-1	TRBJ2-4	SALDSDRDGLAKNIQY
14	TRBV29-1	TRBJ1-2	SVGTGPTSTNYGYT
12	TRBV5-5	TRBJ2-2	ASSVGANTGELF
9	TRBV7-9	TRBJ2-1	ASSGYNEQF
13	TRBV7-2	TRBJ2-3	ASSAGTGWADTQY
10	TRBV12-3/TRBV12-4	TRBJ1-1	ASSSQGFEAF
12	TRBV6-2/TRBV6-3	TRBJ1-1	ASSLGQGRSEAF
13	TRBV6-5	TRBJ2-2	ASSPSSGGSRELF
12	TRBV7-2	TRBJ2-7	ASSLDGGLYEQY
10	TRBV5-6	TRBJ1-2	ASSYRIAGYT
13	TRBV4-3	TRBJ2-3	ASSQLLSSTDTQY
9	TRBV7-9	TRBJ1-1	ASQGWTEAF
12	TRBV7-9	TRBJ1-6	ASSLEQTGAPLH
12	TRBV7-3	TRBJ1-2	ASSLGQSSYGCT
10	TRBV5-5	TRBJ2-7	ASSLHGYEQY
11	TRBV12-3/TRBV12-4	TRBJ2-1	ASSQTDRGEQF
17	TRBV12-3/TRBV12-4	TRBJ1-6	ASSLPGSERASYNSPLH
13	TRBV5-1	TRBJ2-4	ASSSTDRVGNIQY
12	TRBV9	TRBJ1-6	ASSGGVVGSPLH
14	TRBV4-3	TRBJ2-3	ASSQDRARGTDTQY
10	TRBV7-8	TRBJ2-1	ASSPLYIEQF
15	TRBV5-4	TRBJ2-2	ASTGPGTGSNTGELF
14	TRBV7-6	TRBJ1-5	ASSLGSGYSNQPQH
13	TRBV7-9	TRBJ1-1	ASSLRQGGVTEAF
13	TRBV7-9	TRBJ2-2	ASSTTSEATGELF
10	TRBV29-1	TRBJ2-1	SVEAFGSEQF
13	TRBV5-1	TRBJ2-7	ASSLGTSGDYEQY
11	TRBV18	TRBJ2-1	ASLAGPAREQF
14	TRBV15	TRBJ2-7	ATSGRGLGGSNEQY
11	TRBV5-6	TRBJ2-5	ASSLEQSETQY